This T cell receptor (beta chain) was retrieved from a study of T cells in Graves' hyperthyroidism and ophthalmopathy. This clonotype was observed a handful of times. The investigators amplified TCR beta CDR3 regions from RNA transcripts. HTBI primers were the set used in a first-round RT-PCR of the TCR CDR3. TCRdb recomputed calls from the multiplex PCR reads with MiXCR, one row per CDR3 protein. The table lists 550,000 to 850,000 distinct CDR3 sequences, 18% of them singletons. Patients aged 18 to 65 had newly diagnosed hyperthyroidism that had lasted under 2 months. The sequence derives from a woman in her forties or fifties with Graves' hyperthyroidism that later progressed to Graves' ophthalmopathy. Sequencing used blood.

The CDR3, as DNA: TGTGCCAGCAGCTTAGGCTCTAGCGGGGGGGATGAGCAGTTCTTC. Amino acid sequence: CASSLGSSGGDEQFF. The chain joins TRBV7-3 to TRBJ2-1; 12 nucleotides agree with TRBD2. The CDR3 is 15 amino acids. Germline CDR1 and CDR2: SGHTA and FQGTGA. Unmatched junction bases numbered 4, after V lost 2 bases and J lost 8 bases.